A single TCR beta chain is shown here with its context. The antigen remains undetermined. This sample is part of a study of immune cell composition in non-small cell lung cancer. Study-level results: Clones >0.5% enriched in tumour were rarer in adenocarcinoma (around 35%) than squamous (roughly 80%).

Assay: immunoSEQ multiplex PCR; the TCRdb copy retains only in-frame clones and omits some. The sample lists about 6,600 clones; 78% were seen once. Germline assignment: CDR1 LGHNA and CDR2 YNFKEQ. CDR3 length: 18 residues. The V and J ends lost 4 bases and 0 bases, in that order; junction bases with no gene match: 14. The sequencing input was lung tumor tissue. This sequence joins TRBV4-2 and TRBJ2-7, with 8 nucleotides matching TRBD1. The TCR sequence derives from a human donor with non-small cell lung cancer. The DNA of the CDR3 is TGTGCCAGCAGCCTCCAGGGCACAGGGGGTCTCGACTCCTACGAGCAGTACTTC. Its translation is CASSLQGTGGLDSYEQYF.